Each of the 15 T cell receptor beta chains below was sequenced from the same sample in a study of blood T cell repertoires in COVID-19. Clones were sequenced by immunoSEQ multiplex PCR, and TCRdb holds only the in-frame ones, with some missing. This table holds around 310,000 clones, 89% found once. Sequencing was performed on peripheral blood. These receptors came from a woman in her fifties or sixties with acute or convalescent COVID-19.

The genes are TRBV9 and TRBJ2-1, with TRBD2 matching 10 bases. Germline-derived CDR1 and CDR2 are SGDLS and YYNGEE. The V gene end was trimmed by 3 bases and the J gene end by 7 bases; junction bases not matched to a gene: 4. This CDR3 contains 14 residues. The CDR3 coding sequence is TGTGCCAGCAGCGCGGGACTAGCGAGGAATGAGCAGTTCTTC. Protein product: CASSAGLARNEQFF.

The rearrangement joins TRBV7-2 to TRBJ2-1, with 10 bases lining up with TRBD2. This CDR3 region has 18 residues. Per the germline V gene, CDR1 is SGHTA and CDR2 is FQGNSA. The V and J ends lost 0 bases and 0 bases, in that order; junction bases with no gene match: 5. The CDR3 nucleotides are TGTGCCAGCAGCTTAGCGTCTAGCGGGGGAGGCTCCTACAATGAGCAGTTCTTC. Amino acids: CASSLASSGGGSYNEQFF.

The rearrangement joins TRBV9 to TRBJ2-5, with TRBD1 matching 9 bases. The CDR3 spans 14 residues. Trimming removed 4 bases from V and 4 bases from J; junction bases left unmatched: 5. CDR1 SGDLS and CDR2 YYNGEE come from the germline V gene. Here the CDR3 DNA reads TGTGCCAGCAGCTCCCGGACAGGGGCAGAGACCCAGTACTTC. Its translation is CASSSRTGAETQYF.

The chain employs TRBV4-2 and TRBJ2-5, with TRBD2 matching 11 bases. The CDR3 is 19 residues long. The V and J ends lost 1 base and 3 bases, in that order; junction bases with no gene match: 13. Germline loops: CDR1 LGHNA, CDR2 YNFKEQ. CDR3: CASSQVSLAGGGSKETQYF. The CDR3 DNA reads as TGTGCCAGCAGCCAAGTTAGTCTAGCGGGGGGCGGGTCGAAAGAGACCCAGTACTTC.

This chain uses TRBV24-1 with TRBJ2-5; D perhaps matches TRBD1 (5 bases). CDR3 length: 15 amino acids. V was cut by 4 bases and J by 2 bases, with 13 bases left in between. Germline V CDR1 and CDR2: KGHDR, SFDVKD. DNA for the CDR3: TGTGCCACCAGTGACCCCGACAGATTACAAGAGACCCAGTACTTC. It specifies CATSDPDRLQETQYF.

The chain recombines TRBV29-1 with TRBJ1-2; D call uncertain. Per germline, CDR1 SQVTM and CDR2 ANQGSEA. CDR3 length equals 13 residues. V lost 0 bases, J lost 10 bases, and 15 bases lay in between. The CDR3 protein is CSVEEGGSFAYTF. Here the CDR3 DNA reads TGCAGCGTTGAAGAAGGAGGGAGCTTCGCCTACACCTTC.

The chain has TRBV18 and TRBJ2-7; D perhaps matches TRBD2 (6 bases). The V gene lost 0 bases and the J gene lost 6 bases, with 15 bases spanning the gap. CDR1 KGHSH and CDR2 LQKENI come from the germline V gene. This CDR3 contains 15 residues. The CDR3 region is CASSPPIGEVSEQYF. The CDR3 nucleotides are TGTGCCAGCTCACCACCGATCGGGGAGGTATCCGAGCAGTACTTC. Combining the CDR3 with reference TRBV18 and TRBJ2-7 gives the whole variable domain NAGVMQNPRHLVRRRGQEARLRCSPMKGHSHVYWYRQLPEEGLKFMVYLQKENIIDESGMPKERFSAEFPKEGPSILRIQQVVRGDSAAYFCASSPPIGEVSEQYFGPGTRLTVT.

The chain joins TRBV7-8 to TRBJ1-5; 9 bases are shared with TRBD1. The CDR3 has 16 residues. Unmatched junction bases numbered 5, after V lost 5 bases and J lost 0 bases. Germline CDR1 reads SGHVS; CDR2 reads FQNEAQ. As DNA, the CDR3 is TGTGCCAGCAGCCTTCGACAGGGGGGTAGCAATCAGCCCCAGCATTTT. Amino acids: CASSLRQGGSNQPQHF.

The chain recombines TRBV4-2 with TRBJ2-7; 10 nucleotides align to TRBD1. CDR3 length equals 16 residues. V lost 3 bases and J lost 0; bases outside the gene matches: 5. Germline CDR1 and CDR2: LGHNA and YNFKEQ. DNA for the CDR3: TGTGCCAGCAGCCAGGAGACAGGGGGCGCCTCCTACGAGCAGTACTTC. Translating it yields CASSQETGGASYEQYF.

The chain has TRBV19 and TRBJ2-3; 9 bases agree with TRBD2. Germline V lookup: CDR1 LNHDA, CDR2 SQIVND (reference sequence). This CDR3 has 18 residues. The J segment lost 3 bases and the V segment lost 2 bases, leaving 12 bases of the junction unmatched. The chain's CDR3 is CASSIKIPSGGTTDTQYF. The DNA for the CDR3 is TGTGCCAGTAGTATAAAGATCCCAAGCGGGGGGACAACAGATACGCAGTATTTT.

The DNA of the CDR3 is TGTGCCAGCCGGGTATCTGGGGCCAACGTCCTGACTTTC. Protein product: CASRVSGANVLTF. The chain links TRBV11-2 to TRBJ2-6, with unresolved D. Between the trimmed V and J ends, which lost 8 bases and 1 base, there was a span of 6 bases. The CDR3 is made up of 13 amino acids. CDR1 SGHAT and CDR2 FQNNGV come from the germline V gene.

The chain combines TRBV29-1 with TRBJ2-7; D might be TRBD1 (5 bases). The CDR3 is made up of 11 amino acids. Trimming pared 6 bases from V and 3 bases from J, leaving 9 bases between. Per germline, CDR1 SQVTM and CDR2 ANQGSEA. Here the CDR3 DNA reads TGCAGCGTGTTTAGGGGCTACGAGCAGTACTTC. Its protein is CSVFRGYEQYF.

This clone showed up just a few times. This rearrangement joins TRBV29-1 to TRBJ1-2; 7 bases align to TRBD1. This CDR3 comprises 13 residues. Germline assignment: CDR1 SQVTM and CDR2 ANQGSEA. With 7 bases clipped from V and 3 bases from J, the junction kept 8 bases outside the gene matches. The CDR3 sequence: CSASEGQDYGYTF. CDR3 nucleotides: TGCAGCGCCTCCGAAGGACAGGACTATGGCTACACCTTC.

V usage is TRBV6-5 and J usage is TRBJ2-1; tentative D call: TRBD2 (5 bases). V lost 10 bases to trimming and J lost 5 bases, with 12 bases between them. This CDR3 contains 12 residues. CDR1 and CDR2 (germline): MNHEY, SVGAGI. For the CDR3, the DNA is TGTGCCACCCGGAGGTCCGACAATGAGCAGTTCTTC. This codes for CATRRSDNEQFF.

This clone was picked up a small number of times. The V gene is TRBV15, the J gene TRBJ2-2; TRBD2 agrees at 8 bases. The CDR3 has 14 amino acids. Germline CDR1 is LNHNV and CDR2 is YYDKDF (reference sequence). With 5 bases clipped from V and 5 bases from J, the junction kept 4 bases outside the gene matches. The CDR3 region has the DNA TGTGCCACCAGCGGGCCTAGCGGGACCGGGGAGCTGTTTTTT. This translates into CATSGPSGTGELFF.